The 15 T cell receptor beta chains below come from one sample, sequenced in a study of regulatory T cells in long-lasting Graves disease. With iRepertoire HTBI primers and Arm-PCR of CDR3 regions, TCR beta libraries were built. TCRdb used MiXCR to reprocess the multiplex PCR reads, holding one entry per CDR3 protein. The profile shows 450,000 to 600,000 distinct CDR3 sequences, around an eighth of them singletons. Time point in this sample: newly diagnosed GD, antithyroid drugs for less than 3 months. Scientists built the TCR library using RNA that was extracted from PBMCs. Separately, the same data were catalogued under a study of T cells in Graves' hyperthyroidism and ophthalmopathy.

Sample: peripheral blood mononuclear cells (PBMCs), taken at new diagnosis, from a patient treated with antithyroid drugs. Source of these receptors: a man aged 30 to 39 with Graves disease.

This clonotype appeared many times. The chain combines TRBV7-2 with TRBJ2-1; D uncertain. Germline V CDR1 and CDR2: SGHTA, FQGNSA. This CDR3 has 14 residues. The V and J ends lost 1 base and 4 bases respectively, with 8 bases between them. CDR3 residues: CASSLVGIYNEQFF. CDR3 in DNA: TGTGCCAGCAGCTTAGTTGGGATATACAATGAGCAGTTCTTC.

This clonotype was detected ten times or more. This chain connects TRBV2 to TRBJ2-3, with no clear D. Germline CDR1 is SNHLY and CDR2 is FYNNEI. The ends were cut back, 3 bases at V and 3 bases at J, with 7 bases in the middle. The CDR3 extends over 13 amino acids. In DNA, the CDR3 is TGTGCCAGCAGTGATTTCGGGACAGATACGCAGTATTTT. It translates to CASSDFGTDTQYF.

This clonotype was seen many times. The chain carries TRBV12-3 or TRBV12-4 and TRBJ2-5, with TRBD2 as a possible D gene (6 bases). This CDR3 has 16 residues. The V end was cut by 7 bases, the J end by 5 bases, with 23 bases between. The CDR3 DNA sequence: TGTGCCAGCACCCAAGCCCCCTTGTCTAGCGACGAGACCCAGTACTTC. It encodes CASTQAPLSSDETQYF.

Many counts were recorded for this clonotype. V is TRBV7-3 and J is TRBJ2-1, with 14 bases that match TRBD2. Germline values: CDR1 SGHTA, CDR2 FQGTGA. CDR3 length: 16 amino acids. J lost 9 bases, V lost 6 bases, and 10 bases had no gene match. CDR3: CASSSKGLAGVGEQFF. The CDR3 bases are TGTGCCAGCAGTAGCAAGGGACTAGCGGGAGTAGGTGAGCAGTTCTTC.

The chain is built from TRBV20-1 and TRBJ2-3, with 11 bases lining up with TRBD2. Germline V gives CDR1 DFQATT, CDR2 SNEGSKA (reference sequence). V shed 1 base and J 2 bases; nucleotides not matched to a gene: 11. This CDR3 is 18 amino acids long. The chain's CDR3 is CSARALAGGWGFTDTQYF. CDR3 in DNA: TGCAGTGCTAGAGCCCTAGCGGGAGGATGGGGGTTCACAGATACGCAGTATTTT.

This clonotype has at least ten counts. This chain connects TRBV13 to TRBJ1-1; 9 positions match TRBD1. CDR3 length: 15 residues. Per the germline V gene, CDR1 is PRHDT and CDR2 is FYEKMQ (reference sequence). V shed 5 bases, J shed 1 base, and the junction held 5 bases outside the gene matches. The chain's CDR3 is CASSPTGGPNTEAFF. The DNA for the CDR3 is TGTGCCAGCAGCCCAACAGGGGGCCCGAACACTGAAGCTTTCTTT.

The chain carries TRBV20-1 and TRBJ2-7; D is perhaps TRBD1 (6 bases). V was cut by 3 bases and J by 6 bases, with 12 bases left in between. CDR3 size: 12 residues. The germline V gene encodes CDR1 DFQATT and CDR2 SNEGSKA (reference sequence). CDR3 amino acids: CSASIQGTEQYF. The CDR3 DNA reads TGCAGTGCTAGTATACAGGGAACCGAGCAGTACTTC.

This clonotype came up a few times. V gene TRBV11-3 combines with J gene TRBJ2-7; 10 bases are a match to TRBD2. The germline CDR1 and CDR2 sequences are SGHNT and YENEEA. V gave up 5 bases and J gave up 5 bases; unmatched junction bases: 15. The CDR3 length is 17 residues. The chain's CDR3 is CASSRRGAGLAGDEQYF. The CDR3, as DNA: TGTGCCAGCAGCAGACGAGGGGCAGGGCTAGCGGGAGACGAGCAGTACTTC.

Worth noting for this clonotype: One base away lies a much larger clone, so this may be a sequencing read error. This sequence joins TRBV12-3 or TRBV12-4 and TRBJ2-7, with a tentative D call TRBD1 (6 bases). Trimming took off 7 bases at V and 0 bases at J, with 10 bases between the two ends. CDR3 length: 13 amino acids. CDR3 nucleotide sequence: TGTGCCAGCAAAGTAGGGGGCTCCTACGAGCAGTACTTC. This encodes CASKVGGSYEQYF.

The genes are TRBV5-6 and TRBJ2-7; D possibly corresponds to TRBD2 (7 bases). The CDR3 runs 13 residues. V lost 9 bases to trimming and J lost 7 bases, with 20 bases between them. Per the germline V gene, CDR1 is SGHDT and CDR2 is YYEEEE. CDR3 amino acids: CATMLGGAMEQYF. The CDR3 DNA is TGTGCCACCATGCTAGGGGGGGCTATGGAGCAGTACTTC.

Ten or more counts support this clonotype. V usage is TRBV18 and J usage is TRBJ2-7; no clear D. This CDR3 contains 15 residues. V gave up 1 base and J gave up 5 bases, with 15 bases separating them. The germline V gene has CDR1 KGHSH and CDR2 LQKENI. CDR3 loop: CASSPREKGFDEQYF. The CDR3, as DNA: TGTGCCAGCTCACCACGAGAAAAAGGCTTCGACGAGCAGTACTTC. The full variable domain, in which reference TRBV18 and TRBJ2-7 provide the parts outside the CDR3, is NAGVMQNPRHLVRRRGQEARLRCSPMKGHSHVYWYRQLPEEGLKFMVYLQKENIIDESGMPKERFSAEFPKEGPSILRIQQVVRGDSAAYFCASSPREKGFDEQYFGPGTRLTVT.

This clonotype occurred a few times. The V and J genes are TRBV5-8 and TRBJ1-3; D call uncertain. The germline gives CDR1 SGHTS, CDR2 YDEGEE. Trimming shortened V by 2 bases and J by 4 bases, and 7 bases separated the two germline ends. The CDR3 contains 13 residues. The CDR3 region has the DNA TGTGCCAGCAGCTTCAGACCCGGAAACACCATATATTTT. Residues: CASSFRPGNTIYF.

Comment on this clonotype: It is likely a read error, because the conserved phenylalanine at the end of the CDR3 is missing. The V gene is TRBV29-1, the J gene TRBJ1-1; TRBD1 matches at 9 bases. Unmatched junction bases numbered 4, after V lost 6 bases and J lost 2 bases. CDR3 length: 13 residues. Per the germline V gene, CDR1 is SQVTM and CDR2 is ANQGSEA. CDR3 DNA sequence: TGCAGCGTAGTCACAGGGGGCAACACTGAAGCTTTCTCT. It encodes CSVVTGGNTEAFS.

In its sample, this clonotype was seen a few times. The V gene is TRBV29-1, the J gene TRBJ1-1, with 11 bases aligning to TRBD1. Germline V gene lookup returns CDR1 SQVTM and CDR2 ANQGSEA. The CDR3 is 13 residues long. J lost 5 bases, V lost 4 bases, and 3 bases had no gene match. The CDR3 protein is CSVGGTGGTEAFF. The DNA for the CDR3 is TGCAGCGTTGGGGGGACAGGGGGAACTGAAGCTTTCTTT.

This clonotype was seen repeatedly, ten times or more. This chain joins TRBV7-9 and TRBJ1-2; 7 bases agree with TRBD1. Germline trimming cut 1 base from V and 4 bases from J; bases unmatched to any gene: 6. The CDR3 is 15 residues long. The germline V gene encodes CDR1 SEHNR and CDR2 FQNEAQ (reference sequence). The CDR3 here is CASSLGNRDSYGYTF. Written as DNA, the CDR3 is TGTGCCAGCAGCTTAGGAAACCGGGACAGCTATGGCTACACCTTC.